This T cell receptor (beta chain) was recorded in a study of blood T cells in healthy people across ages. Using a J-beta primer mix together with a sample-barcoded 5' primer, a second PCR was run for roughly 7 to 12 cycles. TCRdb itself ran the 5' RACE reads through MiXCR, one entry per CDR3 protein. The sample lists about 620,000 distinct CDR3 sequences, 21% occurring once. The CDR3 has 17 amino acids. Germline V gene data show CDR1 as SQVTM and CDR2 as ANQGSEA. Germline trimming cut 3 bases from V and 1 base from J; bases unmatched to any gene: 13. V and J are TRBV29-1 and TRBJ2-5; 8 nucleotides match TRBD1. The specimen sequenced was blood. This clonotype was sampled from a man in his 70s in good health. CDR3 DNA: TGCAGCGTTGACGGTGTTCACGGGACAGGCCCCCAAGAGACCCAGTACTTC. Protein sequence: CSVDGVHGTGPQETQYF.